The 8 T cell receptor beta chains in this list originate from one sample, sequenced in a study of T cells in Graves' hyperthyroidism and ophthalmopathy (dated by TCRdb to between 2018 and 2020). The library was built by means of multiplex PCR. TCRdb lists the instrument as Illumina HiSeq 2000. Amplification of TCR beta CDR3 regions was carried out from RNA transcripts. The TCR CDR3 was subjected to a first round of RT-PCR using the HTBI primer set and the Qiagen OneStep RT-PCR kit. TCRdb reprocessed the public reads (quality trimming at Q25 with fastp, clone calling with MiXCR) and kept in-frame beta chains. Each entry is one CDR3 protein sequence, shown with its most common DNA and genes. A total of about 760,000 distinct CDR3 sequences appear in this sample, roughly a third of them only once. Around 30% of the sample lies in the top ten. Sequenced input: blood. These receptors all come from a middle-aged woman with Graves' hyperthyroidism.

This clonotype was seen at least ten times. The gene calls are TRBV29-1 and TRBJ1-1; D is unclear. The CDR3 contains 13 residues. Trimming stripped 3 bases from V and 1 base from J, with 9 bases between. CDR1 SQVTM and CDR2 ANQGSEA come from the germline V gene. The CDR3 spells CSVDGRGNTEAFF. The CDR3, as DNA: TGCAGCGTTGATGGGAGAGGGAACACTGAAGCTTTCTTT.

The chain has TRBV20-1 and TRBJ2-1; 7 nucleotides agree with TRBD2. CDR1 and CDR2 from the germline V gene are DFQATT and SNEGSKA (reference sequence). V was pared by 4 bases and J by 3 bases, with 6 bases of the junction left unmatched. The CDR3 totals 14 residues. The CDR3 reads CSATWGGGYNEQFF. Written as DNA, the CDR3 is TGCAGTGCTACGTGGGGGGGTGGCTACAATGAGCAGTTCTTC.

V usage is TRBV5-1 and J usage is TRBJ2-7; TRBD2 matches 12 bases. V was clipped by 2 bases and J by 2 bases; unmatched bases: 5. Germline V lookup: CDR1 SGHRS, CDR2 YFSETQ. The CDR3 totals 16 residues. In DNA, the CDR3 is TGCGCCAGCAGCTTAGGTCTAGCGGGAGGGCCCTACGAGCAGTACTTC. It specifies CASSLGLAGGPYEQYF.

Concerning this clonotype itself: Lacking the conserved final phenylalanine or tryptophan, this CDR3 likely reflects a read error. The rearrangement joins TRBV5-1 to TRBJ2-7; 11 bases are shared with TRBD2. This CDR3 contains 16 residues. In germline, CDR1 is SGHRS, CDR2 YFSETQ. J lost 1 base, V lost 4 bases, and 7 bases had no gene match. Here the CDR3 reads CASSPTSSGGSYEQYL. The CDR3 DNA reads TGCGCCAGCAGCCCCACCTCTAGCGGGGGGTCCTACGAGCAGTACTTA.

This clonotype turned up a few times. The rearrangement joins TRBV4-3 to TRBJ2-7, with unresolved D. Trimming shortened V by 2 bases and J by 2 bases, and 10 bases separated the two germline ends. The CDR3 spans 14 residues. Per germline, CDR1 LGHNA and CDR2 YSLEER. The CDR3 here is CASSQQWGTYEQYF. CDR3 in DNA: TGCGCCAGCAGCCAACAGTGGGGAACCTACGAGCAGTACTTC.

The chain recombines TRBV7-2 with TRBJ1-5; no clear D gene. Germline lookup yields CDR1 SGHTA and CDR2 FQGNSA. The CDR3 contains 11 residues. Deletions cut 6 bases from V and 7 bases from J, with 7 bases between. The CDR3, as DNA: TGTGCCAGCAGACCGGGACAGCCCCAGCATTTT. It is translated as CASRPGQPQHF.

The chain uses TRBV14 and TRBJ1-4; a possible D gene is TRBD1 (5 bases). With 3 bases removed from V and 3 bases from J, the gap between germline ends came to 14 bases. This CDR3 has 16 amino acids. CDR1 and CDR2 (germline): SGHDN, FVKESK. CDR3 amino acids: CASSHYGAGANEKLFF. The CDR3 coding sequence is TGTGCCAGCAGCCACTATGGGGCCGGGGCTAATGAAAAACTGTTTTTT.

The rearrangement links TRBV25-1 to TRBJ1-5; no firm D call. V was cut by 7 bases and J by 3 bases, with 16 bases left in between. The CDR3 is made up of 15 amino acids. Per the germline V gene, CDR1 is MGHDK and CDR2 is SYGVNS. The CDR3 DNA reads as TGTGCCAGCACCAATGACGACCGAGACAATCAGCCCCAGCATTTT. This codes for CASTNDDRDNQPQHF.